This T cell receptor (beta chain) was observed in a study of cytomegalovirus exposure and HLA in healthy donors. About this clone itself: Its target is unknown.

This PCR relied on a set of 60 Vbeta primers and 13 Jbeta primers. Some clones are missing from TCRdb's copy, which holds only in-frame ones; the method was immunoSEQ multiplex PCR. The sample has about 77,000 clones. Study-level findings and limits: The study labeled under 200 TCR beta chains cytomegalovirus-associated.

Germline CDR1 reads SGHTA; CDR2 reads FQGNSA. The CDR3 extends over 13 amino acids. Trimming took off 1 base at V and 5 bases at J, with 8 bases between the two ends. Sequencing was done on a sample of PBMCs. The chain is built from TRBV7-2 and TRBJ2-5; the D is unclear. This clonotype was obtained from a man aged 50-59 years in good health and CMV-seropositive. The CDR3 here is CASSLGIGETQYF. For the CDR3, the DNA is TGTGCCAGCAGCTTAGGGATCGGGGAGACCCAGTACTTC.